The present entry profiles one TCR beta chain with its context. Profiling relied on immunoSEQ multiplex PCR, and the TCRdb table lists in-frame clones only, not all of them. The sample shows roughly 30,000 clones, around 87% of them seen only once. The entry originates in a study of control samples from healthy donors and cancer patients. V dropped 4 bases and J dropped 7; count of bases not matched to a gene: 1. CDR1 and CDR2 (germline): LGHDT, YNNKEL (reference sequence). CDR3 size: 11 residues. The V call is TRBV3-1 (or the pseudogene TRBV3-2), the J call TRBJ2-7; 7 nucleotides match TRBD2. Sequencing was done on a sample of PBMCs. This sequence was found in a woman aged 40-49 years with lung cancer. CDR3 DNA: TGTGCCAGCAGCCGGGAGGGGGAGCAGTACTTC. Protein product: CASSREGEQYF.